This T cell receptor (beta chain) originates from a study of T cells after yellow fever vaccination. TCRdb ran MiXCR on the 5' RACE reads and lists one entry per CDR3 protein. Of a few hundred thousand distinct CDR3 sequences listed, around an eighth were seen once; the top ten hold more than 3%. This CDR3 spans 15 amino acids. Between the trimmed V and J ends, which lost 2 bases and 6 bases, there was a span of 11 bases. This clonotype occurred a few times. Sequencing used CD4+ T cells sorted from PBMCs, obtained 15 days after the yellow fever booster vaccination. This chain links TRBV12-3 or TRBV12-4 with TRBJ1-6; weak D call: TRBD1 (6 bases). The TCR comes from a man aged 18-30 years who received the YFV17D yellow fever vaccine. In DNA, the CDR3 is TGTGCCAGCAGTTTAATACAGGGTGGTAATTCACCCCTCCACTTT. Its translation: CASSLIQGGNSPLHF.